The 3 T cell receptor beta chains reported below all come from one sample, sequenced in a study of blood T cell repertoires in COVID-19 (dated by TCRdb to 2020 to 2021). Preparation of the library involved the immunoSEQ multiplex PCR assay. TCRdb mirrors the immuneACCESS table, restricted to in-frame sequences. Some clones are absent from its copies; in checked studies, under half trace to an unresolved V gene, and the reason for the others is unknown. The sample table shows about 200,000 clones, and around 81% are seen once. Roughly 0.91% of the sample rests with the top ten. Material: peripheral blood. The receptor source for this set is a man aged 60-69 years with COVID-19, enrolled during active disease.

CDR3 loop: CASSFNAGGVREKLFF. The CDR3 DNA sequence: TGTGCCAGCAGCTTTAACGCAGGAGGAGTTCGTGAAAAACTGTTTTTT. The rearrangement links TRBV7-2 to TRBJ1-4, with no clear D. Trimming left V 3 bases short and J 7 bases short, with 18 bases between. This CDR3 has 16 residues. The germline V gene encodes CDR1 SGHTA and CDR2 FQGNSA.

The chain carries TRBV6-5 and TRBJ1-3, with 8 bases matching TRBD1. Losses at the gene ends were 7 bases for V and 0 bases for J; bases not matched to a gene: 5. CDR3 length equals 15 residues. From germline, CDR1 is MNHEY and CDR2 SVGAGI. The CDR3 region is CASNRDRSSGNTIYF. CDR3 DNA: TGTGCCAGCAATCGGGACAGGTCCTCTGGAAACACCATATATTTT.

The chain recombines TRBV10-3 with TRBJ1-6; 10 nucleotides align to TRBD1. V shed 6 bases, J shed 6 bases, and the junction held 2 bases outside the gene matches. In germline, CDR1 is ENHRY, CDR2 SYGVKD. CDR3 size: 14 residues. In nucleotides, the CDR3 is TGTGCCATCAGGGGGGACAGGGGTAATTCACCCCTCCACTTT. As protein: CAIRGDRGNSPLHF.